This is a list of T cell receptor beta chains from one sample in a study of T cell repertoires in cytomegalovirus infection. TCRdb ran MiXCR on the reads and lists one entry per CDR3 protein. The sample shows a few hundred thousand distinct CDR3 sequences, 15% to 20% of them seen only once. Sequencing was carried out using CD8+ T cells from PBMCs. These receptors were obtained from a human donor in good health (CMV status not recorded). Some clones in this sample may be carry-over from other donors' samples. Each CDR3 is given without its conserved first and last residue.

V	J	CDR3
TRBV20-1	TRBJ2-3	SARNPARRGRTDTQY
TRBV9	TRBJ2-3	ASSVGSGALTDTQY
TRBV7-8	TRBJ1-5	ASSLGPQGRNQPQH
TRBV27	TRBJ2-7	ASQYSGEQY
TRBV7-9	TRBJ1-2	ASSLVFDYGYT
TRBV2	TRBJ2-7	ASSGRSLPGSPISYEQY
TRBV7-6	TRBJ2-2	ASSPNWNTGELF
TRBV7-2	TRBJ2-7	ASSWATGSSYEQY
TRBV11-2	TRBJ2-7	ASSLAGYEQY
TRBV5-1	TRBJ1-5	ASSLTGLSNQPQH
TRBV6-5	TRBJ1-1	ASSVDSPNTEAF
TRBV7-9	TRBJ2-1	ASSRVAGTDEQF
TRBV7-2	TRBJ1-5	ASSLYVTVNQPQH
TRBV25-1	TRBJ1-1	ASSEFWGRDLGEGAF
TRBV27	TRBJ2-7	ASRDSLYEQY
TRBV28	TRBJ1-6	ASSFLGETNSPLH
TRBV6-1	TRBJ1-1	ASSDSFDSLWMNTEAF
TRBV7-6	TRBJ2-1	ASSLVAGGAGYNEQF
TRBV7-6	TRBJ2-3	ASSQRTGSDTQY
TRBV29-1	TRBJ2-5	SVERGGASETQY
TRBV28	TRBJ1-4	ASSFAKGEKLF
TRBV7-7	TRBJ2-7	ASSLRTGSKYEQY
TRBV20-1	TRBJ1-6	SASGTGFSYNSPLH
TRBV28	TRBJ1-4	ASSTGGEKLF
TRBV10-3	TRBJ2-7	AISSGGIYSYEQY
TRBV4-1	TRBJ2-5	ASSLLLAGQETQY
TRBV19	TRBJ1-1	ASSLVGTENPPMNTEAF
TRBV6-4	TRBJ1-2	ASSDLRENGYT
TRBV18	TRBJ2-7	ASSPPGYSDEQY
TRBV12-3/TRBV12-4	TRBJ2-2	ASMTGFANTGELF
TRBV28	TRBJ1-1	ASSSNPFDRAEAF
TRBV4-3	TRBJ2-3	ASSQETTDTQY
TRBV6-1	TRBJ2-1	ASRGTSGGSYNEQF
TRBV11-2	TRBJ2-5	ASSLDLGEKETQY
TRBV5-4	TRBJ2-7	ASSLQGPYEQY